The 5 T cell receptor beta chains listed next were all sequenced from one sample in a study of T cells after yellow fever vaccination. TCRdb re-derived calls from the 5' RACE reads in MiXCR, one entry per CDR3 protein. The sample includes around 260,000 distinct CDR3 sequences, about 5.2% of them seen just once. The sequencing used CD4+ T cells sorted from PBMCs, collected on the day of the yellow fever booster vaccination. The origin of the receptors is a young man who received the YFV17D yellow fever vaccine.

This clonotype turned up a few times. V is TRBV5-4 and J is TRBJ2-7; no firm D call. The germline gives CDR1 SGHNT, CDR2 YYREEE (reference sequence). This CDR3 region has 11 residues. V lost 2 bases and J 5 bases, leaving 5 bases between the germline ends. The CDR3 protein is CASSFSDEQYF. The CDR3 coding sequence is TGTGCCAGCAGCTTCAGTGACGAGCAGTACTTC.

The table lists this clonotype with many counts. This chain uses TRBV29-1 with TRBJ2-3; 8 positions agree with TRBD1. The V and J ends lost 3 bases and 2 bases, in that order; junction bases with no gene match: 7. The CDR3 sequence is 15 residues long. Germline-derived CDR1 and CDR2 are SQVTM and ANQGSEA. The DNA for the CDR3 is TGCAGCGTTGATCGACAGGGGAATCCCACAGATACGCAGTATTTT. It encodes CSVDRQGNPTDTQYF.

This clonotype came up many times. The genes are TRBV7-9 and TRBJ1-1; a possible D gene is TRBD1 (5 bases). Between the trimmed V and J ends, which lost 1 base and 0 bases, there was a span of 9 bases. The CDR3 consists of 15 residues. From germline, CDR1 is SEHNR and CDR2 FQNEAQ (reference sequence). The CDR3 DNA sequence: TGTGCCAGCAGCTTAGGACAGCTAATGAACACTGAAGCTTTCTTT. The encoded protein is CASSLGQLMNTEAFF.

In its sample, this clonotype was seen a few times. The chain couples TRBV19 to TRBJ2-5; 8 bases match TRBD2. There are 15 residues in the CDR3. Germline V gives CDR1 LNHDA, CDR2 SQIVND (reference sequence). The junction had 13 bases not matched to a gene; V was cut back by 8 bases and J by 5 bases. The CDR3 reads CASGLRLAGSETQYF. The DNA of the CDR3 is TGTGCCAGTGGACTGAGATTAGCGGGAAGCGAGACCCAGTACTTC.

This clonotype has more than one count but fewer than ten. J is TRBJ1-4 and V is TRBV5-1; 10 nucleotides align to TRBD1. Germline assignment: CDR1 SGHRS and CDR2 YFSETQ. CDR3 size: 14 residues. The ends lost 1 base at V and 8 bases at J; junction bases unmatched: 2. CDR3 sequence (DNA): TGCGCCAGCAGCTTGTGGGGACAGGGGGAAAAACTGTTTTTT. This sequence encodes CASSLWGQGEKLFF. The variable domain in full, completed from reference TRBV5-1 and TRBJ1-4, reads KAGVTQTPRYLIKTRGQQVTLSCSPISGHRSVSWYQQTPGQGLQFLFEYFSETQRNKGNFPGRFSGRQFSNSRSEMNVSTLELGDSALYLCASSLWGQGEKLFFGSGTQLSVL.